The next 8 T cell receptor beta chains were all read from a single sample in a study of cytomegalovirus exposure and HLA in healthy donors. The PCR ran on 60 Vbeta and 13 Jbeta primers. Sequencing was performed with immunoSEQ multiplex PCR; in TCRdb, only in-frame clones are kept and a portion is missing. The sample holds 100,000 or so clones, approximately 70% seen once. Sequencing was performed on PBMCs. The source is a woman aged 18-29 years in good health and CMV-seropositive.

This rearrangement joins TRBV7-3 to TRBJ2-3; 7 bases are shared with TRBD1. V trimming: 3 bases; J trimming: 2 bases; junction bases outside the gene matches: 8. The CDR3 length is 16 residues. The germline CDR1 and CDR2 sequences are SGHTA and FQGTGA. This CDR3 reads CASSLSAGGDTDTQYF. DNA for the CDR3: TGTGCCAGCAGCTTGAGCGCAGGGGGAGACACAGATACGCAGTATTTT.

J is TRBJ2-1 and V is TRBV25-1, with TRBD2 identical over 11 bases. CDR1 is MGHDK, CDR2 SYGVNS, per germline. V lost 5 bases to trimming and J lost 9 bases; unmatched junction nucleotides: 9. The CDR3 extends over 15 amino acids. The CDR3 region has the DNA TGTGCCAGCAGTACTCCGGGACTAGCGGCTATTGAGCAGTTCTTC. Amino acid sequence: CASSTPGLAAIEQFF.

The sample holds one count of this clone. V is TRBV19 and J is TRBJ1-5; perhaps TRBD1 as D (5 bases). With 7 bases removed from V and 4 bases from J, the gap between germline ends came to 11 bases. The CDR3 length is 13 residues. CDR1 is LNHDA, CDR2 SQIVND, per germline (reference sequence). The CDR3, as DNA: TGTGCCAGTATAGGGGCTGCGAATCAGCCCCAGCATTTT. Translation gives CASIGAANQPQHF.

This clone occurred once. The chain uses TRBV6-6 and TRBJ2-7; 7 bases fit TRBD2. Germline V gene sequence: CDR1 MNHNY, CDR2 SVGAGI (reference sequence). The CDR3 extends over 15 amino acids. The V and J ends lost 6 bases and 3 bases, in that order; junction bases with no gene match: 11. CDR3 protein: CASRDRLAGGYEQYF. The CDR3 bases are TGTGCCAGCAGGGACCGACTAGCTGGGGGCTACGAGCAGTACTTC.

This clone was observed a handful of times. J is TRBJ2-6 and V is TRBV7-6; tentative D call: TRBD1 (6 bases). Trimming stripped 5 bases from V and 9 bases from J, with 11 bases between. The germline V gene encodes CDR1 SGHVS and CDR2 FNYEAQ. This CDR3 spans 13 amino acids. The CDR3 DNA follows: TGTGCCAGCAGCCCGGACAGAATCAACGTCCTGACTTTC. Protein: CASSPDRINVLTF.

The gene calls are TRBV19 and TRBJ1-1, with 9 nucleotides matching TRBD1. There are 15 residues in the CDR3. The V and J ends lost 3 bases and 1 base, in that order; junction bases with no gene match: 3. The V gene's germline CDR1 is LNHDA and CDR2 SQIVND (reference sequence). The DNA for the CDR3 is TGTGCCAGTAGTATCTGGACAGGGGCGAACACTGAAGCTTTCTTT. Its translation is CASSIWTGANTEAFF.

The J gene is TRBJ2-7, the V gene TRBV7-8, with TRBD1 matching 7 bases. J gave up 0 bases and V 2 bases, and 13 bases lay outside the gene matches. The germline V gene encodes CDR1 SGHVS and CDR2 FQNEAQ. This CDR3 region has 18 residues. In DNA form, the CDR3 reads TGTGCCAGCAGCTTAATACCTCTGGGACAGTTGAGCTCCTACGAGCAGTACTTC. As protein: CASSLIPLGQLSSYEQYF.

CDR3: CAIGWDRVSEAFF. The CDR3 region has the DNA TGTGCCATCGGCTGGGACAGGGTGTCTGAAGCTTTCTTT. The chain joins TRBV10-3 to TRBJ1-1; 9 nucleotides match TRBD1. Germline loops: CDR1 ENHRY, CDR2 SYGVKD. V lost 8 bases, J lost 6 bases, and 7 bases stayed unmatched. The CDR3 covers 13 residues.